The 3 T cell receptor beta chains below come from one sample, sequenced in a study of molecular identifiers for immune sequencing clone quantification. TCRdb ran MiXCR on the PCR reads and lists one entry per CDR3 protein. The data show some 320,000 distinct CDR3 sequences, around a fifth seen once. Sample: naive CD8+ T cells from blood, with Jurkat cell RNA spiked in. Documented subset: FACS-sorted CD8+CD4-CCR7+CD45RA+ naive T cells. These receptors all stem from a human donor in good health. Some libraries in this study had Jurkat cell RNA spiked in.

The CDR3 region is CAISESSSGSLTDTQYF. The CDR3 DNA reads as TGTGCCATCAGTGAGTCGTCTAGCGGGAGTCTCACAGATACGCAGTATTTT. The chain links TRBV10-3 to TRBJ2-3, with 10 bases aligning to TRBD2. Trimming at V came to 0 bases and at J to 2 bases, leaving 5 bases not matched to a gene. The germline V gene has CDR1 ENHRY and CDR2 SYGVKD. This CDR3 is 17 amino acids long.

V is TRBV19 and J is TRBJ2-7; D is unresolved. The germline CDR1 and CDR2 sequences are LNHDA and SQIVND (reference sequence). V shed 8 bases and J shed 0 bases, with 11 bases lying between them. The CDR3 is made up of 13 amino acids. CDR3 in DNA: TGTGCCAGTGGTTGGGGAAGCTCCTACGAGCAGTACTTC. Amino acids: CASGWGSSYEQYF.

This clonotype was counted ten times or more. The CDR3 sequence: CASSTQSEINYGYTF. The CDR3 DNA is TGTGCCAGCAGCACCCAATCCGAAATAAACTATGGCTACACCTTC. V and J are TRBV5-4 and TRBJ1-2; D gene uncertain. CDR3 length: 15 amino acids. V lost 4 bases to trimming and J lost 2 bases, with 15 bases between them. Germline CDR1 and CDR2: SGHNT and YYREEE (reference sequence).